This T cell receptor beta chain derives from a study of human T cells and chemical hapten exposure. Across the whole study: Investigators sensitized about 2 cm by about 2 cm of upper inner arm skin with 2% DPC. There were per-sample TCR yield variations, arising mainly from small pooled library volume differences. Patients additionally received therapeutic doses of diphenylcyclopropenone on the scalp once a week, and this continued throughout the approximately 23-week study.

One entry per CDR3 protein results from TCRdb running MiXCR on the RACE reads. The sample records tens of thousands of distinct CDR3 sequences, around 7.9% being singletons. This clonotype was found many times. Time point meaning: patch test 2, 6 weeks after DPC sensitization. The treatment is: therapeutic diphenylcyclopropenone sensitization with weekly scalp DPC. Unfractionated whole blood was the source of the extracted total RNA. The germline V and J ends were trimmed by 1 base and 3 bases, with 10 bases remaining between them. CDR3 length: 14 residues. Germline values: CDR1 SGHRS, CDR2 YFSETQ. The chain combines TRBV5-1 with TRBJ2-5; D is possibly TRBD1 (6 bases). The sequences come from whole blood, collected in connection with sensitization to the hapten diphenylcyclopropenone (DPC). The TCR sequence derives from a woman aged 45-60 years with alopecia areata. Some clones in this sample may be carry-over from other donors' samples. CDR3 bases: TGCGCCAGCAGCTTGACAGGGATTAAAGAGACCCAGTACTTC. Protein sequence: CASSLTGIKETQYF.